Listed below are T cell receptor beta chains from one sample, sequenced in a study of CD8 T cells in Susac syndrome. A single record per CDR3 protein comes from TCRdb applying MiXCR to the immunoSEQ multiplex PCR reads. Of more than 150,000 distinct CDR3 sequences listed, roughly 95% are singletons. The sample was CD4+ T cells from PBMCs. Receptor source: a human donor with Susac syndrome. Both conserved end residues are part of each CDR3.

v_gene	j_gene	CDR3aa
TRBV25-1	TRBJ2-7	CASTTTGLSYEQYF
TRBV7-9	TRBJ2-3	CASSFGLAGDTQYF
TRBV11-2	TRBJ2-5	CASSSEMETQYF
TRBV20-1	TRBJ2-5	CSATQGRGGETQYF
TRBV23-1	TRBJ1-2	CASSQSQGDNYGYTF
TRBV20-1	TRBJ1-1	CSAPKIQESEAFF
TRBV2	TRBJ2-3	CASIDGGGTDTQYF
TRBV5-6	TRBJ2-7	CASSRGRGGFIQEQYF
TRBV29-1	TRBJ1-2	CSVQRRDSYGYTF
TRBV20-1	TRBJ2-3	CSARDASGSTDTQYF
TRBV20-1	TRBJ2-1	CSAKLAGASSYNEQFF
TRBV7-2	TRBJ2-7	CASRLGYEQYF
TRBV9	TRBJ1-1	CASSVTGVATEAFF
TRBV7-8	TRBJ1-4	CASSSMFATNEKLFF
TRBV12-3/TRBV12-4	TRBJ2-7	CASSTKYEQYF
TRBV9	TRBJ1-1	CASSTEGARDTEAFF
TRBV7-3	TRBJ1-6	CASSYDGRSSPLHF
TRBV27	TRBJ1-2	CASSLLGTGGYTF
TRBV12-3/TRBV12-4	TRBJ2-4	CASSLDRGHKNIQYF
TRBV5-4	TRBJ2-7	CASTHDTGNEQYF
TRBV7-3	.	CASSLGPGGFYEQYF
TRBV20-1	TRBJ2-5	CSANTAQETQYF
TRBV4-3	TRBJ2-2	CASSQETGAGELFF
TRBV29-1	TRBJ2-1	CSVEFLEVEFF
TRBV3-1	TRBJ2-1	CASSFTSYNEQFF
TRBV5-4	TRBJ1-2	CASTDRDRDYGYTF
TRBV2	TRBJ1-1	CASSETQGYTEAFF
TRBV24-1	TRBJ2-2	CATSTANTGELFF
TRBV25-1	TRBJ2-5	CASAGGWETQYF
TRBV12-3/TRBV12-4	TRBJ1-3	CASSSRLGTGRTGNTIYF
TRBV6-6	TRBJ1-2	CASSSSPGYTF
TRBV2	TRBJ2-3	CASIREQASDTQYF
TRBV20-1	TRBJ2-3	CSARISVGTDTQYF
TRBV12-3/TRBV12-4	TRBJ1-3	CASSQESGNTIYF
TRBV7-9	TRBJ1-2	CASSRDRTNYGYTF
TRBV20-1	TRBJ2-1	CSVTWGSNEQFF
TRBV6-5	TRBJ2-7	CASSYSMTAYEQYF
TRBV4-2	TRBJ1-4	CASSQMGGTEKLFF
TRBV29-1	TRBJ1-2	CSAVGQGDYGYTF